One sample yielded the 10 T cell receptor beta chains listed below, sequenced in a study of T cell responses to AZD1222 COVID-19 vaccine. TCRdb's table, derived via immunoSEQ multiplex PCR, lists solely in-frame clones and lacks some. The data contain 130,000 or so clones, 92% of them singletons. The source was peripheral blood, collected on day 0 of AZD1222 vaccination. These receptor sequences come from an adult in good health.

V gene TRBV30 combines with J gene TRBJ2-7, with 8 bases lining up with TRBD2. The CDR3 runs 14 residues. Germline assignment: CDR1 GTSNPN and CDR2 SVGIG (reference sequence). The J segment lost 5 bases and the V segment lost 3 bases, leaving 9 bases of the junction unmatched. CDR3 in amino acids: CAWSPPGGPHEQYV. In DNA form, the CDR3 reads TGTGCCTGGAGCCCCCCGGGAGGGCCTCACGAGCAGTACGTC.

With regard to this clone: Additional DNA sequences in this sample encode the identical CDR3. CDR3 DNA: TGTGCCAGCAGCTTAGCGGGGACGGGAAACACTGAAGCTTTCTTT. This encodes CASSLAGTGNTEAFF. The rearrangement links TRBV7-6 to TRBJ1-1, with D maybe TRBD1 (5 bases). V gave up 0 bases and J gave up 2 bases, with 10 bases separating them. The germline CDR1 and CDR2 sequences are SGHVS and FNYEAQ. The CDR3 runs to 15 residues. The full variable domain, with the rest looked up from reference TRBV7-6 and TRBJ1-1, is GAGVSQSPRYKVTKRGQDVALRCDPISGHVSLYWYRQALGQGPEFLTYFNYEAQQDKSGLPNDRFSAERPEGSISTLTIQRTEQRDSAMYRCASSLAGTGNTEAFFGQGTRLTVV.

This clone was detected only once. The chain joins TRBV3-1 (or the pseudogene TRBV3-2) to TRBJ1-1; unclear D gene. Germline V CDR1 and CDR2: LGHDT, YNNKEL (reference sequence). This CDR3 has 13 residues. Trimming took 4 bases from V and 3 from J, leaving 9 bases between them. The CDR3 is CASSPTIDTEAFF. The CDR3 DNA is TGTGCCAGCAGCCCTACTATTGACACTGAAGCTTTCTTT.

The chain couples TRBV12-3 or TRBV12-4 to TRBJ2-3; TRBD2 matches 7 bases. V shed 0 bases and J 14 bases; nucleotides not matched to a gene: 8. This CDR3 contains 13 residues. The CDR3 region has the DNA TGTGCCAGCAGTTTAGCGTCAGGACTAGAAGGGTATTTT. Translation gives CASSLASGLEGYF.

A remark on this clone: One junction end does not reproduce the germline sequence, and a read error may be involved. Other DNA sequences in the same sample also yield this CDR3. The J gene is TRBJ2-2, the V gene TRBV7-3; TRBD1 aligns across 7 bases. CDR3 length: 19 amino acids. The germline V gene has CDR1 SGHTA and CDR2 FQGTGA. CDR3 nucleotide sequence: TGTGCTAGCAGCTTAAGTATCACGGGCGACAGGGCGAACACCGGGGAGCTGTTTTTT. Its translation: CASSLSITGDRANTGELFF.

The V gene is TRBV18, the J gene TRBJ2-7, with 12 bases fitting TRBD1. CDR3 length: 15 amino acids. The germline V gene encodes CDR1 KGHSH and CDR2 LQKENI. The J segment lost 3 bases and the V segment lost 3 bases, leaving 3 bases of the junction unmatched. CDR3 protein: CASSPGTGGDYEQYV. The CDR3 coding sequence is TGTGCCAGCTCACCCGGGACAGGGGGCGACTACGAGCAGTACGTC.

The chain couples TRBV6-5 to TRBJ1-4, with D perhaps matching TRBD1 (5 bases). V shed 9 bases and J shed 2 bases, with 10 bases lying between them. Per the germline V gene, CDR1 is MNHEY and CDR2 is SVGAGI. The length of the CDR3 is 13 residues. The CDR3 sequence: CASTTATNEKLFF. The CDR3 DNA sequence: TGTGCCAGTACGACAGCCACTAATGAAAAACTGTTTTTT.

The rearrangement joins TRBV20-1 to TRBJ2-7; D gene unclear. The CDR3 covers 11 residues. Trimming pared 6 bases from V and 0 bases from J, leaving 6 bases between. Germline assignment: CDR1 DFQATT and CDR2 SNEGSKA (reference sequence). The CDR3 protein is CSAERSYEQYF. The DNA of the CDR3 is TGCAGTGCGGAACGCTCCTACGAGCAGTACTTC.

This clone was seen just once. The rearrangement links TRBV30 to TRBJ2-2; TRBD1 matches 9 bases. Germline assignment: CDR1 GTSNPN and CDR2 SVGIG (reference sequence). With 5 bases clipped from V and 2 bases from J, the junction kept 3 bases outside the gene matches. The CDR3 is made up of 14 amino acids. CDR3 nucleotides: TGTGCCTGGGGGACAGGGTTAAACACCGGGGAGCTGTTTTTT. This gives the protein CAWGTGLNTGELFF.

This clone has a single count. The V and J genes are TRBV12-5 and TRBJ1-1, with D unresolved. Germline lookup yields CDR1 LGHNT and CDR2 FRNRAP. CDR3 size: 13 residues. The CDR3 nucleotides read TGTGCCTCCCAAGGGCACCCGGACACTGAAGCTTTCTTT. Translation gives CASQGHPDTEAFF. The full variable domain, its missing parts supplied by reference TRBV12-5 and TRBJ1-1, is DARVTQTPRHKVTEMGQEVTMRCQPILGHNTVFWYRQTMMQGLELLAYFRNRAPLDDSGMPKDRFSAEMPDATLATLKIQPSEPRDSAVYFCASQGHPDTEAFFGQGTRLTVV.